The present TCR beta chain was sequenced within a study of OX40 agonist ivuxolimab in advanced cancers. Overall study: Patients enrolled in dose escalation were diagnosed with hepatocellular carcinoma, melanoma, renal cell or head and neck cancer. Study-level results: Partial responders at 0.1-3.0 mg/kg had among the lowest clonal expansion.

A remark on this clone: Its specificity is not known.

Exclusion applied to patients with autoimmune disease history or systemic immunosuppression. Sequencing was performed with immunoSEQ multiplex PCR; in TCRdb, only in-frame clones are kept and a portion is missing. The sample gives about 40,000 clones, about 91% of which show up once; roughly 25% is in the top ten. This specimen was CD4+ or CD8+ T cells sorted from blood, taken in a trial of the OX40 agonist ivuxolimab. The receptor was isolated from an adult with an advanced solid tumor such as melanoma, head and neck, liver or kidney cancer.

The CDR3 reads CASSYPRLAGGYEQYF. The CDR3 coding sequence is TGTGCCAGCAGCTATCCACGACTAGCGGGAGGCTACGAGCAGTACTTC. This chain connects TRBV11-2 to TRBJ2-5; 13 bases fit TRBD2. The assigned J gene may be wrong: the sequence end matches TRBJ2-7 better. The V gene's germline CDR1 is SGHAT and CDR2 FQNNGV. The CDR3 spans 16 residues.